This T cell receptor beta chain was sequenced for a study of cytotoxic CD8 clonotypes in ibrutinib-treated CLL. About the research overall: The subjects consisted of roughly twelve relapsed/refractory and roughly 14 treatment-naive individuals, with around 17 IGHV unmutated. Study-level findings and limits: Progressing patients had sampling times that differed from those of sustained-remission patients. The study found clonality rose at ibrutinib response, then fell toward baseline at progression.

This clone showed up just once. Antigen: not known. The CDR3 is 13 residues long. Germline values: CDR1 SGHVS, CDR2 FQNEAQ. Trimming stripped 8 bases from V and 1 base from J, with 11 bases between. Method: immunoSEQ multiplex PCR; TCRdb's copy keeps in-frame clones and lacks some. Counted here are 250,000 or so clones, 60% to 75% occurring once; the ten biggest clones make up approximately 15%. V gene TRBV7-8 combines with J gene TRBJ2-5; D is uncertain. This receptor was obtained from a human donor with chronic lymphocytic leukemia. This specimen consisted of PBMCs, obtained after 24 months of ibrutinib treatment. In DNA form, the CDR3 reads TGTGCCAGCTCGTTTCGCGGCCAAGAGACCCAGTACTTC. It codes for CASSFRGQETQYF.